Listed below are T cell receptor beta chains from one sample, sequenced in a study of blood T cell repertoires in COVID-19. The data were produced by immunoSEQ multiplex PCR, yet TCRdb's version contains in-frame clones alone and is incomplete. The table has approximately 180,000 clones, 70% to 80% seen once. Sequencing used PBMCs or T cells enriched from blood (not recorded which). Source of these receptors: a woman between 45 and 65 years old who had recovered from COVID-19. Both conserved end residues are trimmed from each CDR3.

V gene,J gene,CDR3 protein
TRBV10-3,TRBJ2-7,AIQSRQGSGEQY
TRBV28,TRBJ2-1,ASSLMQGAYNEQF
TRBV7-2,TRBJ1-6,ASSRGDRNSPLH
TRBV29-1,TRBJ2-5,SVPEIISGRAPGTQY
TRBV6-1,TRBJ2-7,ASSDRAIYEQY
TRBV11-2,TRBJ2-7,ASSSTGLTYEQY
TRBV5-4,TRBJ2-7,ASSSSGSAYEQY
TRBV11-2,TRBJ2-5,ASSRGDGVHEGTQY
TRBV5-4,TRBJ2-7,ASRKDSGEQY
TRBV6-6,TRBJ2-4,ASSYSSEGENIQY
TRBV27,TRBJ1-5,ASSPPPTGDGNQPQH
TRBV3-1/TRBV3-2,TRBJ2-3,ASSQGQGLRTDTQY
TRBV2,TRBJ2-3,ASSVRRDTQY
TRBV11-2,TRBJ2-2,ASSFKPLLGGAAGELF
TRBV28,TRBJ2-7,ASSLEISGVKY
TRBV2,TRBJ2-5,ASSDRGQETQY
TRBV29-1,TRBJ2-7,SVEGLAGGDYEQY
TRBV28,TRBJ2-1,ASRRLLALNEQF
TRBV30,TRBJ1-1,AWSLLGTGGFEAF
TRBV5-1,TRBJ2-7,ASSLQGLSHEQY
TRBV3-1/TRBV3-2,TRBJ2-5,ASSRGRGETQY
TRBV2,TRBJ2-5,ASRLGAETQY
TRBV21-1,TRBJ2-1,ATEVDWRQF
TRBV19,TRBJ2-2,ASSIGDRRAGELF
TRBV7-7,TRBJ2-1,ASSLWGESSYNEQF
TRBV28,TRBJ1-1,ASNWDRVNTEAF
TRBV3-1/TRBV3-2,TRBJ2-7,ASSQVRTNSYEQY
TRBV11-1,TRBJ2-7,ASSRAGTDVFEQY
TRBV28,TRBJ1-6,ASSPGGSNSPLH
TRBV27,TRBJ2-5,ASSGGTGKIETQY
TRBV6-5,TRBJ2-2,ASKSWETGELF
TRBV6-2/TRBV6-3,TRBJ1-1,ASSVLGGNTEAF
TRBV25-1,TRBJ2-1,ASIMSGGGSYNEQF
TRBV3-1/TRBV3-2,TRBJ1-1,ASSQSDTSQVAF
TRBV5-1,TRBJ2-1,ASSSQQGANEQF